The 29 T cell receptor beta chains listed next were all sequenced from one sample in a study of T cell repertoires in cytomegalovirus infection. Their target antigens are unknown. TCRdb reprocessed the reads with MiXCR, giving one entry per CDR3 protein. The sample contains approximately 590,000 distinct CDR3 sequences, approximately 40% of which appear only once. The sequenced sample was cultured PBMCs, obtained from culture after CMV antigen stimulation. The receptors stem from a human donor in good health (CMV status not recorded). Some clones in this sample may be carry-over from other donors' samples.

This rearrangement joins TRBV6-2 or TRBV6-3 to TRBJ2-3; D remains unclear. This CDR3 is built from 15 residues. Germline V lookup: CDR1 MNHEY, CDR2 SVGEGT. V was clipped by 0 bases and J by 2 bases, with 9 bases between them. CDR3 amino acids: CASSYSSTSTDTQYF. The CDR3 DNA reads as TGTGCCAGCAGTTACTCGAGTACCTCCACAGATACGCAGTATTTT.

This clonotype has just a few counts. The chain's CDR3 is CATETTTGDRSQETQYF. As DNA, the CDR3 is TGTGCCACCGAAACCACGACAGGCGACCGCTCCCAAGAGACCCAGTACTTC. The chain combines TRBV7-9 with TRBJ2-5; D is possibly TRBD1 (6 bases). Trimming stripped 10 bases from V and 1 base from J, with 25 bases between. The germline V gene has CDR1 SEHNR and CDR2 FQNEAQ (reference sequence). This CDR3 comprises 17 residues.

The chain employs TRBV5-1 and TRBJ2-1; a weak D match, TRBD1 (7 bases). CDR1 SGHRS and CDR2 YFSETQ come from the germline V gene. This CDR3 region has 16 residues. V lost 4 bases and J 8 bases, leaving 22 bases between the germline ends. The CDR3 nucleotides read TGCGCCAGCAGCCACCCCGGGGGCAGGGGGGACCATGAGCAGTTCTTC. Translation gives CASSHPGGRGDHEQFF.

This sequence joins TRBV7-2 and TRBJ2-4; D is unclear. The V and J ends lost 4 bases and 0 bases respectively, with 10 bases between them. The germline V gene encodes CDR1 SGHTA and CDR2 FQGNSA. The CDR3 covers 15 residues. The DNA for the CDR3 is TGTGCCAGCAGCTCCAATATTCTAGCCAAAAACATTCAGTACTTC. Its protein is CASSSNILAKNIQYF.

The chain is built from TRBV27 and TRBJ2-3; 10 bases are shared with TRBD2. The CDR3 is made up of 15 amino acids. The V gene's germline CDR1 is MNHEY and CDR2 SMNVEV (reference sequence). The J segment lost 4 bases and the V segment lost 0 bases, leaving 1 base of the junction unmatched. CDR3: CASSLSSGRPDTQYF. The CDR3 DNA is TGTGCCAGCAGTTTATCTAGCGGGAGGCCAGATACGCAGTATTTT.

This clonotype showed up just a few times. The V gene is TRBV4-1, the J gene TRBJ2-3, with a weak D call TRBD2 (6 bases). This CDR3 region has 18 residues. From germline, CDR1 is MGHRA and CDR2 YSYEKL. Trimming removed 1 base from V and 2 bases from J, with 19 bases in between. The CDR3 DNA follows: TGCGCCAGCAGCCAAGTCCCCGGGGGTCCCGATTCCACAGATACGCAGTATTTT. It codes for CASSQVPGGPDSTDTQYF.

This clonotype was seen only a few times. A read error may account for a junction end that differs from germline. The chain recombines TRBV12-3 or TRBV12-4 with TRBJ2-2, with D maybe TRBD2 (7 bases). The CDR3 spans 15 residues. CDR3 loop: CASKGGGANAGELFF. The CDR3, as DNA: TGTGCCAGCAAGGGGGGAGGGGCGAACGCCGGGGAGCTGTTTTTT.

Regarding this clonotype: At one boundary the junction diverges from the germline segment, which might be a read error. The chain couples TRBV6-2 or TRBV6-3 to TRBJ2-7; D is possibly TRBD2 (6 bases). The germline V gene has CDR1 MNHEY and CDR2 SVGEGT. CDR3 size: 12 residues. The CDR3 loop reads CASRPPGLGSHF. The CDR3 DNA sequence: TGTGCCAGCAGACCCCCGGGACTTGGGTCACACTTC.

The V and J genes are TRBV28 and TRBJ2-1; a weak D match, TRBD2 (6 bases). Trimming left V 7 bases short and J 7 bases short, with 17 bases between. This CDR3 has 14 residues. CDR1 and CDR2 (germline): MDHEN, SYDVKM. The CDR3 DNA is TGTGCCAGCACCCGCACGGGACTGGCAAATGAGCAGTTCTTC. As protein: CASTRTGLANEQFF. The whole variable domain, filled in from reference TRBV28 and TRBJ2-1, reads DVKVTQSSRYLVKRTGEKVFLECVQDMDHENMFWYRQDPGLGLRLIYFSYDVKMKEKGDIPEGYSVSREKKERFSLILESASTNQTSMYLCASTRTGLANEQFFGPGTRLTVL.

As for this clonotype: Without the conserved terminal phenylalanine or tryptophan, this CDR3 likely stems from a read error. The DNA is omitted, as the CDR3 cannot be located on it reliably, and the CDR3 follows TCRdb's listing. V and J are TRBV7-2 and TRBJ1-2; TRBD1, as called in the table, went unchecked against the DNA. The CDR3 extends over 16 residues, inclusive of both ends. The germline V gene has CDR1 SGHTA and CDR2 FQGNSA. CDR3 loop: CASTVGPGGHFSGYTL.

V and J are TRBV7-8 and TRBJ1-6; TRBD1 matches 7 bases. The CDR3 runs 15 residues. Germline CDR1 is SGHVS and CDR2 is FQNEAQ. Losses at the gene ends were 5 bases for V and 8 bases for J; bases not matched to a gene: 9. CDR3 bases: TGTGCCAGCAGCGACCTGATCAGGGGGGATTCACCCCTCCACTTT. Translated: CASSDLIRGDSPLHF.

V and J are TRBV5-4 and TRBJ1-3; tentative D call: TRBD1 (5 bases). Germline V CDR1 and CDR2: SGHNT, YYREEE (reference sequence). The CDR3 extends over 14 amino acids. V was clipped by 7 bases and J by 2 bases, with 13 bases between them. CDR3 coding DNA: TGTGCCAGCGAAGAGGCAGGGACTGGAAACACCATATATTTT. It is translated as CASEEAGTGNTIYF.

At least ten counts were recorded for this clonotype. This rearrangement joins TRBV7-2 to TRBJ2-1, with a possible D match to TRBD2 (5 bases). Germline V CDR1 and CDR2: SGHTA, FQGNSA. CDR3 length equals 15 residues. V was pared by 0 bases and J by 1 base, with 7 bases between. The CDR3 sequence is CASSLAGVSYNEQFF. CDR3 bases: TGTGCCAGCAGCTTAGCGGGAGTTTCCTACAATGAGCAGTTCTTC.

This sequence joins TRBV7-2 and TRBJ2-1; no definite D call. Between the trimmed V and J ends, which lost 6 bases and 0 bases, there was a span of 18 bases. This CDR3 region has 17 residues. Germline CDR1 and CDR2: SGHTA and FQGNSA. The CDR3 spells CASRLPLRRGSYNEQFF. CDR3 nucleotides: TGTGCCAGCAGATTACCCCTCCGGCGAGGCTCCTACAATGAGCAGTTCTTC.

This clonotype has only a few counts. The CDR3 DNA follows: TGTGCCAGCAGCCCACAGGGAGCGTTGGATGAGCAGTTCTTC. Translated: CASSPQGALDEQFF. The chain recombines TRBV7-2 with TRBJ2-1; perhaps TRBD1 as D (6 bases). This CDR3 comprises 14 residues. Germline CDR1 SGHTA, CDR2 FQGNSA. Trimming removed 5 bases at V and 8 bases at J, with 16 bases between.

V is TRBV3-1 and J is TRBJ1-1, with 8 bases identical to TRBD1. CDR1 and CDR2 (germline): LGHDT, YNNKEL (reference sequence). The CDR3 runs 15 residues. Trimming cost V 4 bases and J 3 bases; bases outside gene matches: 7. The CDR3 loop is CASSPDWTGYTEAFF. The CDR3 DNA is TGTGCCAGCAGCCCGGACTGGACAGGGTACACTGAAGCTTTCTTT.

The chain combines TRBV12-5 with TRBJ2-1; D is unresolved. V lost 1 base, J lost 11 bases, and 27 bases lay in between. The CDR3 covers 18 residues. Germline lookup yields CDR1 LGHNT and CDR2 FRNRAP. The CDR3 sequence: CASGLGPDGQLSTAKQFF. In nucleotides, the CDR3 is TGTGCTAGTGGTTTGGGCCCTGACGGGCAGCTAAGTACTGCCAAGCAGTTCTTC.

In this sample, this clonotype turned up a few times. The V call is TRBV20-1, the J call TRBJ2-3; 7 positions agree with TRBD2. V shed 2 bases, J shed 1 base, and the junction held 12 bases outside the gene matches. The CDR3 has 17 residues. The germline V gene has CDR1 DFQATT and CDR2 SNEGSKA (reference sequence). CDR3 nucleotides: TGCAGTGCTAGACCCCAAGTCAGCGGGGTTCGCACAGATACGCAGTATTTT. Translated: CSARPQVSGVRTDTQYF.

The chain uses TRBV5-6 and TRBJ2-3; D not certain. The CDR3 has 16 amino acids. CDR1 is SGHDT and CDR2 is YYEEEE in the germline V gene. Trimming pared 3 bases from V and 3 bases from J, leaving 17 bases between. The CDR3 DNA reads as TGTGCCAGCAGCTCTGTTACTGCTAGGGTTACAGATACGCAGTATTTT. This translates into CASSSVTARVTDTQYF.

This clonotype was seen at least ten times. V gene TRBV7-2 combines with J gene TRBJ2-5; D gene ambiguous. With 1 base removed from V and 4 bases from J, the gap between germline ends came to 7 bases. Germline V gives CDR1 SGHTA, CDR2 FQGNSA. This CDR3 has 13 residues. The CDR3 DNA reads TGTGCCAGCAGCTTAGGCCCCGGAGAGACCCAGTACTTC. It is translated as CASSLGPGETQYF.

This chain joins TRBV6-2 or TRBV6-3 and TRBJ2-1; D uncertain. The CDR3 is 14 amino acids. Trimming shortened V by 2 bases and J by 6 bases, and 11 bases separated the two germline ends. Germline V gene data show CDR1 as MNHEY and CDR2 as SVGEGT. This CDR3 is CASSYGSAPNEQFF. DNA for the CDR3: TGTGCCAGCAGTTACGGGTCCGCCCCCAATGAGCAGTTCTTC.

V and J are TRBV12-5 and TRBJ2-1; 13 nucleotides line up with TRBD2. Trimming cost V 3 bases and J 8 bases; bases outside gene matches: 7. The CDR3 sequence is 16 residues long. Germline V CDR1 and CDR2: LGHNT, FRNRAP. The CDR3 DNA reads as TGTGCTAGTGGTTTCTCGACTAGCGGGAGGTACCATGAGCAGTTCTTC. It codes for CASGFSTSGRYHEQFF.

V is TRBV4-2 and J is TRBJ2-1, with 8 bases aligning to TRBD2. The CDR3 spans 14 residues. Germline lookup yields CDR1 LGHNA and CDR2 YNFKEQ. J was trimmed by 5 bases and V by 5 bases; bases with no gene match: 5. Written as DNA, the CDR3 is TGTGCCAGCAGCTTCCGGGGGGGCCACAATGAGCAGTTCTTC. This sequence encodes CASSFRGGHNEQFF.

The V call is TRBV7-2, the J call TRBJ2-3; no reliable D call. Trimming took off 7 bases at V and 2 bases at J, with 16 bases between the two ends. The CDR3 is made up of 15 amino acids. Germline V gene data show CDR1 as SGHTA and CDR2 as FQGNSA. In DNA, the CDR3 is TGTGCCAGCACCCTTAACGACTGGGACACAGATACGCAGTATTTT. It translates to CASTLNDWDTDTQYF.

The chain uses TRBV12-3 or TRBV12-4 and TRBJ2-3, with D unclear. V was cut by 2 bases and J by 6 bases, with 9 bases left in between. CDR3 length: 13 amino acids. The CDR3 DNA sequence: TGTGCCAGCAGTTTAACCATAAGGGATACGCAGTATTTT. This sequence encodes CASSLTIRDTQYF.

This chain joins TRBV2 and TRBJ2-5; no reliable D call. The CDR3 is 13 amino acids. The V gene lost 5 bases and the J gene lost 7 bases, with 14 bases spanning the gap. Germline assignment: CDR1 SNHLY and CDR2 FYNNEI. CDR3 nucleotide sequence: TGTGCCAGCAGTCCCCGACCCCTAGGGACCCAGTACTTC. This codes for CASSPRPLGTQYF.

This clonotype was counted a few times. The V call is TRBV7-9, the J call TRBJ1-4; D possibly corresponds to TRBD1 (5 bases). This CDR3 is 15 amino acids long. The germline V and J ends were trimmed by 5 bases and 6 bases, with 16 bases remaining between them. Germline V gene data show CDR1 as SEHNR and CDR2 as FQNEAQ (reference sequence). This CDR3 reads CASSRGRMTDEKLFF. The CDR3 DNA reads TGTGCCAGCAGCAGAGGACGGATGACAGATGAAAAACTGTTTTTT.

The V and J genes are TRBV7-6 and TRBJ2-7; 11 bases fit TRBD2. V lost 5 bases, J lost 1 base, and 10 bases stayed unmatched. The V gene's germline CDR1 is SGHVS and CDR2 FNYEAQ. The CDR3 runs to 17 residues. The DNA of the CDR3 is TGTGCCAGCAGCCTTCCGACTAGCGGGGTTATGTCCTACGAGCAGTACTTC. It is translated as CASSLPTSGVMSYEQYF.

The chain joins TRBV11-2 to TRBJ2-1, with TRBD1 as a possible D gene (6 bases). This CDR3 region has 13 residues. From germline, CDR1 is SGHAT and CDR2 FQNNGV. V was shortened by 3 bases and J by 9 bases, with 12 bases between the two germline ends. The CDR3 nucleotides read TGTGCCAGCAGCTTCTTACAGGGCGGTGAGCAGTTCTTC. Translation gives CASSFLQGGEQFF.